This paragraph covers one T cell receptor beta chain sequence. CDR3 size: 15 residues. Germline V CDR1 and CDR2: SGHDT, YYEEEE. Trimming took off 0 bases at V and 3 bases at J, with 9 bases between the two ends. TCRdb's copy holds only in-frame clones and misses some; the assay was immunoSEQ multiplex PCR. This table has about 6,800 clones, about 26% appearing once. This entry comes from a study of graft-versus-host responses after intestinal transplantation. The wider study: Recipients were all induced with anti-thymocyte globulin, then given tacrolimus and steroids for around three years.

Study-wide results and caveats: Recipient marrow held GvH clones, some first seen in ileum or blood.

The researchers put about 200,000 CFSE-labeled responder cells into plates with about 200,000 irradiated, violet-dye-labeled stimulator cells. This TCR was sampled from a human patient who received an intestinal transplant. The sample was alloreactive CD4+ T cells from a mixed lymphocyte reaction culture, taken before intestinal transplant. Documented subset: CFSE-low proliferating T cells sorted from approximately six-day pre-transplant mixed lymphocyte reaction (GvH or HvG direction). The rearrangement uses TRBV5-6 and TRBJ1-4; D possibly corresponds to TRBD1 (5 bases). DNA of the CDR3: TGTGCCAGCAGCTTGGTACCGGGGGCTAATGAAAAACTGTTTTTT. The encoded protein is CASSLVPGANEKLFF.